This TCR beta chain was sequenced for a study of CD4 T cells in relation to SARS-CoV-2 and coronaviruses listed by TCRdb under 2021. In terms of the full investigation: The ViraFEST assay cultured PBMCs with antigen for more than nine days, then sequenced TCR beta CDR3s to find antigen-specific clonal expansions. Shared crossreactive spike epitopes were mapped to their HLA restriction using patient-derived lymphoblastoid cell lines. The negative reference condition was either a culture with an HIV-1 Nef peptide pool or a culture with no peptide. For other donors in the study, expansion assays were sequenced with a different, Illumina-based TCR-beta assay. The study assessed, at the TCR clonotype level, memory CD4+ T cell crossreactivity between SARS-CoV-2 and common cold coronavirus spike proteins. The Adaptive Biotechnologies TCR-sequencing kit was used to sequence samples from three pre-COVID donors and the naive versus memory experiments, while other data came from Illumina-based sequencing. Results the study describes overall, beyond this receptor: Approximately 61% of donors had memory CD4+ clonotypes that crossrecognized SARS-CoV-2 and at least one common cold coronavirus spike. Because the crossreactivity analysis focused on spike protein, crossreactivity against other viral proteins was not assessed. The study was limited by small numbers of patients and tested TCRs. Compared with monoreactive clones, crossreactive clones had significantly weaker SARS-CoV-2-driven expansion, a result consistent with antigenic imprinting. Because no donor provided both pre-pandemic and post-infection samples, tracing the source of pre-existing responses was limited.

CD4+ T cells from unexposed donors were collected before the COVID-19 pandemic (2011-2018). After around 10 days of culture, CD4+ T cells were isolated with the EasySep CD4+ T cell isolation kit. As cell number allowed, CD4+ T cells from unexposed donors were tested for reactivity to SARS-CoV-2 S and N and to four common cold coronavirus spike pools. Each well received 2 million to 2.5 million PBMCs, cultured in IMDM supplemented with approximately 5% human AB serum and roughly 10 IU/ml IL-2. Half of the culture medium was replaced with fresh IL-2-containing medium on days 3 and 7. In general, every peptide culture condition was set up in three replicate wells. The leukapheresis product used for the unexposed donors was purchased from a commercial source. Ficoll-Paque PLUS gradient centrifugation was used to isolate PBMCs from leukapheresis product or whole blood. PBMCs were either used fresh in the expansion assay or cryopreserved at -140 degrees C. The QIAamp Micro DNA Kit was used to extract genomic DNA from the CD4+ T cells.

Receptors were amplified or captured by the immunoSEQ multiplex PCR assay. The paper's processing steps were these. During preprocessing, nonproductive sequences were removed, as were CDR3s that did not start with C, did not end with F or W, or were shorter than 7 amino acids. Antigen-specific clonotypes were called with the MANAFEST web app on the basis of expansion relative to the reference and to other culture wells. A clone counted as positive if significantly expanded in 2 of 3 replicate wells versus the reference culture at FDR below 0.05. To be called positive, a clone also had to show significant expansion compared with every other tandem well and an odds ratio greater than 5. After three terminal residues were trimmed from each end, CDR3 homology was quantified as pairwise Levenshtein distance using the stringdist R package. TCRdb retrieved this table from immuneACCESS and kept in-frame rearrangements only. Not all clones are present; in checked studies, unresolved V genes account for under half, and no reason is known for the remainder. V and J calls and clone size are as listed in that table; D and trimming were resolved from the DNA. Across this sample there are around 20,000 clones, with 60% to 80% seen only once. The top ten clones comprise 21% of the sample.

Relative to germline, V is 2 bases shorter and J is 2 bases shorter, with 11 bases between their ends. From the cysteine through the phenylalanine, the CDR3 covers 15 amino acids. Only CDR3 DNA remains: 45 bases, in frame from the first base. According to the germline V gene (reference sequence), CDR1 reads LNHDA and CDR2 reads SQIVND. With regard to this clone: Its specific antigen is unknown. Qualities for individual bases were not recorded, and no much larger clone is one base off.

The specimen was CD4+ T cells from PBMCs, cultured in vitro. The chain employs TRBV19 and TRBJ2-3; no confident D gene assignment can be made. This sequence was found in a human donor in good health. Here is the DNA: TGTGCCAGTAGTATACGCCCTCCTTTCACAGATACGCAGTATTTT. Translated, this is CASSIRPPFTDTQYF.